The 30 T cell receptor beta chains below all came from one sample that was sequenced in a study of T-cell memory formation after mild COVID-19. TCRdb fed the 5' RACE reads into MiXCR, producing one record per CDR3 protein. The sample holds roughly 220,000 distinct CDR3 sequences; over 9.5% are singletons and the top ten take roughly 3.5%. Material: PBMCs or a T cell subset sorted from them (not recorded which). The receptor set was obtained from a young man who had mild COVID-19 (a few samples of this study predate the infection). Cell type and time point are not known.

The V call is TRBV19, the J call TRBJ2-3; D unclear. Per the germline V gene, CDR1 is LNHDA and CDR2 is SQIVND (reference sequence). V lost 4 bases and J 2 bases, leaving 7 bases between the germline ends. CDR3 length: 13 residues. CDR3 in amino acids: CASSTSLTDTQYF. In DNA, the CDR3 is TGTGCCAGTAGTACCAGCCTCACAGATACGCAGTATTTT.

This clonotype was recorded a few times. The chain carries TRBV12-3 or TRBV12-4 and TRBJ1-1; D remains unclear. This CDR3 has 11 residues. The ends were cut back, 6 bases at V and 4 bases at J, with 6 bases in the middle. The CDR3 coding sequence is TGTGCCAGCAGGTCAGCCACTGAAGCTTTCTTT. Its protein product is CASRSATEAFF.

The chain recombines TRBV4-3 with TRBJ1-1; TRBD1 might be the D (5 bases). The ends were cut back, 0 bases at V and 1 base at J, with 15 bases in the middle. Germline V gives CDR1 LGHNA, CDR2 YSLEER. The CDR3 runs to 17 residues. The CDR3 DNA follows: TGCGCCAGCAGCCAAGAACCTCTCCCAGGGCGGAACACTGAAGCTTTCTTT. This translates into CASSQEPLPGRNTEAFF.

In DNA, the CDR3 is TGTGCCAGCAGGGGTGCCACAGATACGCAGTATTTT. It yields the protein CASRGATDTQYF. The chain combines TRBV7-9 with TRBJ2-3; D is uncertain. The V and J ends lost 6 bases and 2 bases respectively, with 6 bases between them. The V gene's germline CDR1 is SEHNR and CDR2 FQNEAQ (reference sequence). The CDR3 extends over 12 amino acids.

The chain is built from TRBV9 and TRBJ1-4; 9 bases fit TRBD1. This CDR3 contains 14 residues. V gave up 4 bases and J gave up 11 bases; unmatched junction bases: 9. The germline V gene has CDR1 SGDLS and CDR2 YYNGEE. The CDR3 loop reads CASSPTPGQGKLFF. The CDR3 coding sequence is TGTGCCAGCAGCCCCACCCCTGGACAGGGGAAACTGTTTTTT. Full variable domain (missing parts from reference TRBV9 and TRBJ1-4): DSGVTQTPKHLITATGQRVTLRCSPRSGDLSVYWYQQSLDQGLQFLIQYYNGEERAKGNILERFSAQQFPDLHSELNLSSLELGDSALYFCASSPTPGQGKLFFGSGTQLSVL.

The CDR3 here is CASSPPGRDGGTEAFF. CDR3 DNA sequence: TGTGCCAGCTCACCACCGGGCAGGGATGGGGGAACTGAAGCTTTCTTT. The chain combines TRBV18 with TRBJ1-1; D might be TRBD1 (5 bases). CDR1 and CDR2 (germline): KGHSH, LQKENI. This CDR3 has 16 residues. Deletions cut 0 bases from V and 5 bases from J, with 16 bases between.

This clonotype was picked up many times. The chain carries TRBV7-2 and TRBJ1-3; D perhaps matches TRBD1 (5 bases). The germline V and J ends were trimmed by 5 bases and 1 base, with 15 bases remaining between them. The CDR3 sequence is 16 residues long. Germline lookup yields CDR1 SGHTA and CDR2 FQGNSA. The CDR3 is CASSQSTAGSGNTIYF. In DNA form, the CDR3 reads TGTGCCAGCAGCCAAAGCACCGCAGGGTCTGGAAACACCATATATTTT. The variable domain in full, with the rest retrieved from reference TRBV7-2 and TRBJ1-3, is GAGVSQSPSNKVTEKGKDVELRCDPISGHTALYWYRQSLGQGLEFLIYFQGNSAPDKSGLPSDRFSAERTGGSVSTLTIQRTQQEDSAVYLCASSQSTAGSGNTIYFGEGSWLTVV.

The rearrangement joins TRBV5-1 to TRBJ2-1; 7 bases are shared with TRBD1. Germline V gives CDR1 SGHRS, CDR2 YFSETQ. The V segment lost 3 bases and the J segment 2 bases; nucleotides outside the gene matches: 8. The CDR3 is 16 residues long. The CDR3 is CASSSQGVSTYNEQFF. CDR3 nucleotide sequence: TGCGCCAGCAGCTCGCAGGGGGTTAGTACCTACAATGAGCAGTTCTTC.

The V and J genes are TRBV7-2 and TRBJ2-5; 10 bases map to TRBD2. This CDR3 has 21 residues. Germline CDR1 and CDR2: SGHTA and FQGNSA. The ends lost 1 base at V and 5 bases at J; junction bases unmatched: 22. CDR3 coding DNA: TGTGCCAGCAGCTTAGAAGGCTTCGTAAGGGTAGAGCGGGGGGGCCTCGAGACCCAGTACTTC. Its translation is CASSLEGFVRVERGGLETQYF. The complete variable domain, with remaining parts taken from reference TRBV7-2 and TRBJ2-5, reads GAGVSQSPSNKVTEKGKDVELRCDPISGHTALYWYRQSLGQGLEFLIYFQGNSAPDKSGLPSDRFSAERTGGSVSTLTIQRTQQEDSAVYLCASSLEGFVRVERGGLETQYFGPGTRLLVL.

This sequence joins TRBV19 and TRBJ2-7; D is undetermined. Germline V gene lookup returns CDR1 LNHDA and CDR2 SQIVND (reference sequence). Trimming stripped 3 bases from V and 0 bases from J, with 9 bases between. CDR3 length: 14 amino acids. The DNA for the CDR3 is TGTGCCAGTAGTATGGAGATCAGCTCCTACGAGCAGTACTTC. Residues: CASSMEISSYEQYF.

This clonotype was detected many times. V is TRBV6-2 or TRBV6-3 and J is TRBJ2-1; D not certain. The CDR3 spans 12 residues. Germline values: CDR1 MNHEY, CDR2 SVGEGT. Trimming stripped 4 bases from V and 2 bases from J, with 3 bases between. CDR3 region: CASSSTYNEQFF. CDR3 nucleotides: TGTGCCAGCAGTTCCACCTACAATGAGCAGTTCTTC.

This clonotype occurred a few times. This chain uses TRBV6-6 with TRBJ2-3; 12 nucleotides match TRBD2. Trimming at V came to 4 bases and at J to 1 base, leaving 3 bases not matched to a gene. The germline CDR1 and CDR2 sequences are MNHNY and SVGAGI (reference sequence). This CDR3 region has 16 residues. The CDR3 is CASSSGLAGRTDTQYF. Written as DNA, the CDR3 is TGTGCCAGCAGTTCGGGACTAGCGGGCCGCACAGATACGCAGTATTTT.

This clonotype was counted many times. This chain connects TRBV29-1 to TRBJ2-3; maybe TRBD2 (6 bases). There are 14 residues in the CDR3. The ends were cut back, 3 bases at V and 2 bases at J, with 12 bases in the middle. Germline V CDR1 and CDR2: SQVTM, ANQGSEA. The CDR3 DNA sequence: TGCAGCGTTGACGCGGGGTGGGACACAGATACGCAGTATTTT. Amino acids: CSVDAGWDTDTQYF.

The chain employs TRBV18 and TRBJ2-5; a weak D match, TRBD2 (5 bases). Germline V gives CDR1 KGHSH, CDR2 LQKENI. The CDR3 has 13 residues. Trimming removed 3 bases from V and 4 bases from J, with 9 bases in between. The CDR3: CASSPLEGETQYF. The DNA for the CDR3 is TGTGCCAGCTCACCGCTAGAGGGAGAGACCCAGTACTTC. The variable domain in full, with the rest retrieved from reference TRBV18 and TRBJ2-5, is NAGVMQNPRHLVRRRGQEARLRCSPMKGHSHVYWYRQLPEEGLKFMVYLQKENIIDESGMPKERFSAEFPKEGPSILRIQQVVRGDSAAYFCASSPLEGETQYFGPGTRLLVL.

This clonotype was seen a handful of times. The V gene is TRBV12-3 or TRBV12-4, the J gene TRBJ2-2; 12 bases line up with TRBD2. The ends lost 3 bases at V and 0 bases at J; junction bases unmatched: 2. The CDR3 sequence is 17 residues long. The CDR3 DNA follows: TGTGCCAGCAGTTTTTCTAGCGGGGGGGCGAACACCGGGGAGCTGTTTTTT. This codes for CASSFSSGGANTGELFF.

This clonotype was seen only a few times. This sequence joins TRBV12-3 or TRBV12-4 and TRBJ2-7, with 7 bases aligning to TRBD1. The CDR3 runs to 14 residues. The trim removed 7 bases at V and 0 bases at J, leaving 6 bases unmatched. The CDR3 sequence: CASNPQGSSYEQYF. The CDR3 nucleotides read TGTGCCAGCAACCCACAGGGGAGCTCCTACGAGCAGTACTTC.

The V and J genes are TRBV29-1 and TRBJ2-7, with 9 positions matching TRBD1. The CDR3 covers 12 residues. CDR1 is SQVTM, CDR2 ANQGSEA, per germline. The junction had 2 bases not matched to a gene; V was cut back by 5 bases and J by 3 bases. The CDR3 sequence: CSVPGQGYEQYF. In DNA form, the CDR3 reads TGCAGCGTTCCGGGACAGGGCTACGAGCAGTACTTC.

This clonotype showed up just a few times. CDR3 protein: CASSARQGARDTQYF. The CDR3 DNA sequence: TGTGCCAGCAGCGCCCGACAGGGGGCGAGGGATACGCAGTATTTT. The V gene is TRBV5-6, the J gene TRBJ2-3; 10 nucleotides align to TRBD1. The CDR3 runs 15 residues. After removal of 4 bases from V and 6 bases from J, the junction contained 8 bases not matched to a gene. The germline V gene has CDR1 SGHDT and CDR2 YYEEEE.

This clonotype has just a few counts. The genes are TRBV7-2 and TRBJ1-6; D call uncertain. V was pared by 1 base and J by 10 bases, with 11 bases between. CDR3 length equals 14 residues. Looked up from germline, CDR1 is SGHTA and CDR2 is FQGNSA. The CDR3 reads CASSLGTEGSPLHF. The DNA of the CDR3 is TGTGCCAGCAGCTTAGGGACGGAAGGATCACCCCTCCACTTT.

This clonotype was picked up one time. V is TRBV6-2 or TRBV6-3 and J is TRBJ2-3; maybe TRBD2 (6 bases). V dropped 7 bases and J dropped 0 bases, with 11 bases sitting between them. The CDR3 is made up of 14 amino acids. In germline, CDR1 is MNHEY, CDR2 SVGEGT. CDR3 DNA sequence: TGTGCCAGCACCTGGAGGGTGAGCACAGATACGCAGTATTTT. It is translated as CASTWRVSTDTQYF.

The rearrangement joins TRBV19 to TRBJ1-2, with a weak D call TRBD1 (5 bases). This CDR3 region has 13 residues. Between the trimmed V and J ends, which lost 7 bases and 6 bases, there was a span of 15 bases. Germline CDR1 reads LNHDA; CDR2 reads SQIVND (reference sequence). CDR3 in amino acids: CASIPTVKDGYTF. In DNA, the CDR3 is TGTGCCAGTATCCCGACAGTGAAAGATGGCTACACCTTC.

This clonotype was detected a few times. The chain employs TRBV6-1 and TRBJ1-5; 8 bases are a match to TRBD1. The CDR3 is 14 amino acids. Germline loops: CDR1 MNHNS, CDR2 SASEGT. J gave up 6 bases and V 6 bases, and 7 bases lay outside the gene matches. This CDR3 reads CASRAGGWSQPQHF. The CDR3 DNA is TGTGCCAGCAGGGCAGGGGGCTGGTCTCAGCCCCAGCATTTT.

The J gene is TRBJ2-7, the V gene TRBV20-1; D gene ambiguous. This CDR3 is built from 11 residues. V lost 3 bases and J 5 bases, leaving 8 bases between the germline ends. Looked up from germline, CDR1 is DFQATT and CDR2 is SNEGSKA (reference sequence). This chain's CDR3 is CSARGNHEQYV. The DNA for the CDR3 is TGCAGTGCTAGGGGGAACCACGAGCAGTACGTC.

The rearrangement joins TRBV20-1 to TRBJ2-5, with 8 bases that match TRBD2. Per the germline V gene, CDR1 is DFQATT and CDR2 is SNEGSKA (reference sequence). Trimming removed 5 bases from V and 2 bases from J; junction bases left unmatched: 7. The CDR3 loop spans 14 amino acids. The CDR3 nucleotides are TGCAGTGCTGTCCGGGGGGGAGGACAAGAGACCCAGTACTTC. Amino acid sequence: CSAVRGGGQETQYF.

This clonotype has ten or more counts. The V and J genes are TRBV7-2 and TRBJ2-1; D tentatively fits TRBD1 or TRBD2 (5 bases each). V dropped 3 bases and J dropped 6 bases, with 12 bases sitting between them. This CDR3 is 14 amino acids long. The germline V gene has CDR1 SGHTA and CDR2 FQGNSA. CDR3 DNA: TGTGCCAGCAGCTTGCAACGGGACCGCAATGAGCAGTTCTTC. Protein: CASSLQRDRNEQFF.

The rearrangement joins TRBV6-5 to TRBJ2-6; a possible D gene is TRBD1 (6 bases). Germline CDR1 and CDR2: MNHEY and SVGAGI. V lost 7 bases and J lost 0, with 19 bases in between. The CDR3 has 18 amino acids. The CDR3 sequence is CASNLPGHPTSGANVLTF. DNA for the CDR3: TGTGCCAGCAACCTTCCGGGACACCCGACCTCTGGGGCCAACGTCCTGACTTTC.

In nucleotides, the CDR3 is TGTGCCAGCTCACCGACAGAGGGGAACACTGAAGCTTTCTTT. Translation: CASSPTEGNTEAFF. The J gene is TRBJ1-1, the V gene TRBV18, with a weak D call TRBD1 (5 bases). This CDR3 spans 14 amino acids. V was shortened by 3 bases and J by 1 base, with 9 bases between the two germline ends. Per the germline V gene, CDR1 is KGHSH and CDR2 is LQKENI.

This clonotype was counted ten times or more. The rearrangement joins TRBV5-6 to TRBJ2-3, with D perhaps being TRBD1 or TRBD2 (5 bases each). The ends were cut back, 4 bases at V and 8 bases at J, with 17 bases in the middle. The CDR3 covers 14 residues. Looked up from germline, CDR1 is SGHDT and CDR2 is YYEEEE. This CDR3 reads CASSVRRLRGTQYF. CDR3 bases: TGTGCCAGCAGCGTACGGCGGTTGAGGGGTACGCAGTATTTT.

This chain connects TRBV4-3 to TRBJ2-7; the D gene is possibly TRBD2 (6 bases). The germline gives CDR1 LGHNA, CDR2 YSLEER. V was pared by 3 bases and J by 0 bases, with 12 bases between. The CDR3 loop spans 15 amino acids. CDR3 region: CASSQGRGVSYEQYF. The CDR3 nucleotides are TGCGCCAGCAGCCAGGGACGCGGGGTCTCCTACGAGCAGTACTTC.

The sample holds a few counts of this clonotype. J is TRBJ2-1 and V is TRBV13; the D is unclear. Between the trimmed V and J ends, which lost 5 bases and 4 bases, there was a span of 33 bases. The CDR3 is 21 amino acids. Looked up from germline, CDR1 is PRHDT and CDR2 is FYEKMQ (reference sequence). In DNA form, the CDR3 reads TGTGCCAGCAGCCCAAACCCTCTTGTACCGGAAGGATCCCTTGCTTACAATGAGCAGTTCTTC. Its protein product is CASSPNPLVPEGSLAYNEQFF. The full variable domain, rest sourced from reference TRBV13 and TRBJ2-1, is AAGVIQSPRHLIKEKRETATLKCYPIPRHDTVYWYQQGPGQDPQFLISFYEKMQSDKGSIPDRFSAQQFSDYHSELNMSSLELGDSALYFCASSPNPLVPEGSLAYNEQFFGPGTRLTVL.